The 24 T cell receptor beta chains listed next were all sequenced from one sample in a study of OX40 agonist ivuxolimab in advanced cancers. The library was generated by the immunoSEQ multiplex PCR assay. The table comes from immuneACCESS by way of TCRdb, which keeps in-frame sequences with V and J called. Part of the clones is missing from these tables; in studies checked, under half for an unresolved V gene and the rest for unknown reasons. Present in this sample are 77,000 or so clones, 80% to 95% of which were seen just once. Together, the top ten hold about 0.32% of the sample. This specimen consisted of CD4+ or CD8+ T cells sorted from blood, obtained in a trial of the OX40 agonist ivuxolimab. The source is an adult with an advanced solid tumor such as melanoma, head and neck, liver or kidney cancer.

V usage is TRBV29-1 and J usage is TRBJ1-2; maybe TRBD1 (5 bases). Trimming took off 7 bases at V and 4 bases at J, with 19 bases between the two ends. Germline V lookup: CDR1 SQVTM, CDR2 ANQGSEA. The CDR3 has 14 amino acids. The DNA for the CDR3 is TGCAGCGCGCCAACATTGGGGCTTACCTATGGCTACACCTTC. This translates into CSAPTLGLTYGYTF.

V is TRBV30 and J is TRBJ2-1; D may correspond to TRBD1 or TRBD2 (6 bases each). The ends were cut back, 1 base at V and 0 bases at J, with 25 bases in the middle. This CDR3 has 20 residues. Germline-derived CDR1 and CDR2 are GTSNPN and SVGIG (reference sequence). The CDR3 bases are TGTGCCTGGAGTGATGAGTTTTCAGGGGACTTCTTTAGCTCCTACAATGAGCAGTTCTTC. It translates to CAWSDEFSGDFFSSYNEQFF.

This chain connects TRBV28 to TRBJ2-5, with TRBD1 matching over 8 bases. This CDR3 region has 15 residues. With V trimmed by 4 bases and J by 4 bases, 8 bases remained unmatched. CDR1 and CDR2 (germline): MDHEN, SYDVKM. CDR3 sequence reads: CASSWTGKIGETQYF. CDR3 coding DNA: TGTGCCAGCAGTTGGACAGGGAAAATTGGAGAGACCCAGTACTTC.

The V and J genes are TRBV6-6 and TRBJ2-5, with D hard to call. Trimming removed 2 bases at V and 7 bases at J, with 5 bases between. Germline CDR1 MNHNY, CDR2 SVGAGI (reference sequence). This CDR3 region has 11 residues. The CDR3 sequence is CASSYPGTQYF. DNA of the CDR3: TGTGCCAGCAGTTACCCAGGGACCCAGTACTTC.

This clone was counted a single time. V and J are TRBV18 and TRBJ1-4; D might be TRBD1 (6 bases). The V and J ends lost 3 bases and 6 bases respectively, with 8 bases between them. The germline gives CDR1 KGHSH, CDR2 LQKENI. The CDR3 loop spans 13 amino acids. The chain's CDR3 is CASSPDRDEKLFF. The CDR3 coding sequence is TGTGCCAGCTCACCGGACAGAGATGAAAAACTGTTTTTT.

The V call is TRBV29-1, the J call TRBJ1-3, with no clear D. The germline V gene encodes CDR1 SQVTM and CDR2 ANQGSEA. The CDR3 totals 13 residues. The V gene lost 4 bases and the J gene lost 2 bases, with 9 bases spanning the gap. The CDR3 sequence: CSVGEYAGNTIYF. CDR3 in DNA: TGCAGCGTTGGGGAATACGCTGGAAACACCATATATTTT.

The chain is built from TRBV5-1 and TRBJ1-1; D is perhaps TRBD1 (5 bases). The CDR3 contains 12 residues. Germline V gives CDR1 SGHRS, CDR2 YFSETQ. V dropped 1 base and J dropped 4 bases, with 5 bases sitting between them. CDR3 nucleotides: TGCGCCAGCAGCTTGCAGGGCACTGAAGCTTTCTTT. Translating it yields CASSLQGTEAFF.

V usage is TRBV30 and J usage is TRBJ2-7; 10 bases are a match to TRBD2. CDR1 and CDR2 (germline): GTSNPN, SVGIG (reference sequence). The CDR3 runs 13 residues. The V and J ends lost 2 bases and 6 bases, in that order; junction bases with no gene match: 4. CDR3 in amino acids: CAWSSLAGAEQYF. The CDR3 coding sequence is TGTGCCTGGAGTAGCCTAGCGGGAGCCGAGCAGTACTTC.

This clone was seen once. This chain joins TRBV4-1 and TRBJ2-5; perhaps D is TRBD1 or TRBD2 (6 bases each). Germline lookup yields CDR1 MGHRA and CDR2 YSYEKL. The V end lost 0 bases, the J end lost 7 bases, and 12 bases lay between the germline ends. The CDR3 runs to 14 residues. For the CDR3, the DNA is TGCGCCAGCAGCCAAGATGAGAAGGGGGGGACCCAGTACTTC. It yields the protein CASSQDEKGGTQYF.

V is TRBV7-9 and J is TRBJ2-5; unclear D gene. Trimming removed 2 bases from V and 2 bases from J, with 9 bases in between. Germline assignment: CDR1 SEHNR and CDR2 FQNEAQ (reference sequence). This CDR3 spans 14 amino acids. For the CDR3, the DNA is TGTGCCAGCAGCTTAAGGACCCTACAAGAGACCCAGTACTTC. This codes for CASSLRTLQETQYF.

J is TRBJ2-1 and V is TRBV7-2, with 9 bases fitting TRBD2. With 8 bases clipped from V and 6 bases from J, the junction kept 20 bases outside the gene matches. Germline CDR1 SGHTA, CDR2 FQGNSA. This CDR3 spans 18 amino acids. In DNA form, the CDR3 reads TGTGCCAGCGGGGAGTCTTTTTCTCGCGGGGGGGCTCCCAATGAGCAGTTCTTC. Its protein product is CASGESFSRGGAPNEQFF. The full variable domain, rest sourced from reference TRBV7-2 and TRBJ2-1, is GAGVSQSPSNKVTEKGKDVELRCDPISGHTALYWYRQSLGQGLEFLIYFQGNSAPDKSGLPSDRFSAERTGGSVSTLTIQRTQQEDSAVYLCASGESFSRGGAPNEQFFGPGTRLTVL.

V is TRBV27 and J is TRBJ1-1, with TRBD1 matching over 7 bases. Looked up from germline, CDR1 is MNHEY and CDR2 is SMNVEV (reference sequence). V trimming: 4 bases; J trimming: 5 bases; junction bases outside the gene matches: 7. This CDR3 has 14 residues. The CDR3 sequence is CASSSTGVRTEAFF. CDR3 coding DNA: TGTGCCAGCAGTTCTACAGGGGTGAGGACTGAAGCTTTCTTT.

The chain employs TRBV5-1 and TRBJ2-5; D is tentatively TRBD1 or TRBD2 (5 bases each). CDR3 size: 14 residues. Germline loops: CDR1 SGHRS, CDR2 YFSETQ. V was pared by 0 bases and J by 4 bases, with 10 bases between. DNA of the CDR3: TGCGCCAGCAGCTTGGTAGGGACCGGAGAGACCCAGTACTTC. Protein product: CASSLVGTGETQYF.

The genes are TRBV10-1 and TRBJ2-7; 11 bases are shared with TRBD1. V was clipped by 0 bases and J by 3 bases; unmatched bases: 1. The germline V gene encodes CDR1 WNHNN and CDR2 SYGVQD (reference sequence). The CDR3 runs to 15 residues. CDR3 region: CASSESGTGGYEQYF. Written as DNA, the CDR3 is TGCGCCAGCAGTGAGTCCGGGACAGGGGGCTACGAGCAGTACTTC.

The chain links TRBV7-2 to TRBJ2-5; D is unclear. Trimming pared 5 bases from V and 2 bases from J, leaving 18 bases between. The CDR3 sequence is 16 residues long. Germline CDR1 reads SGHTA; CDR2 reads FQGNSA. In nucleotides, the CDR3 is TGTGCCAGCAGCCCACCCCCCGGCGGACCTCAAGAGACCCAGTACTTC. It encodes CASSPPPGGPQETQYF.

This clone was found a few times. The chain is built from TRBV18 and TRBJ2-5; TRBD1 aligns across 9 bases. The CDR3 has 15 amino acids. From germline, CDR1 is KGHSH and CDR2 LQKENI. With V trimmed by 3 bases and J by 10 bases, 12 bases remained unmatched. The CDR3: CASSPPGQGPWGQYF. The CDR3 DNA is TGTGCCAGCTCACCCCCGGGACAGGGTCCATGGGGCCAGTACTTC.

The chain carries TRBV6-6 and TRBJ2-7; the match to TRBD1 covers 9 bases. The CDR3 sequence is 16 residues long. The germline CDR1 and CDR2 sequences are MNHNY and SVGAGI (reference sequence). V lost 2 bases and J lost 5; bases outside the gene matches: 10. As DNA, the CDR3 is TGTGCCAGCAGTTACGAGACAGGGGGAACCCCCCACGAGCAGTACTTC. It translates to CASSYETGGTPHEQYF.

This sequence joins TRBV27 and TRBJ2-7; weak D call: TRBD1 (5 bases). Germline-derived CDR1 and CDR2 are MNHEY and SMNVEV (reference sequence). Trimming cost V 8 bases and J 3 bases, with 14 bases left between them. This CDR3 contains 13 residues. The chain's CDR3 is CASGQIWGYEQYF. CDR3 nucleotides: TGTGCCAGCGGACAAATTTGGGGCTACGAGCAGTACTTC.

The rearrangement joins TRBV21-1 to TRBJ1-2; TRBD1 is the table's D call, not checked against the DNA. TRBV21-1 is a documented pseudogene. The CDR3 length is 15 residues. For the CDR3, the DNA is TGTGCCAGCAGCAAACAAAAGGACAGAAACTATGGCTACACCTTC. Its translation is CASSKQKDRNYGYTF.

This clone is a singleton in its sample. J is TRBJ1-2 and V is TRBV10-3, with no clear D. Deletions cut 0 bases from V and 5 bases from J, with 13 bases between. The CDR3 runs 15 residues. The germline gives CDR1 ENHRY, CDR2 SYGVKD. CDR3 region: CAISESYGELYGYTF. The CDR3 DNA reads as TGTGCCATCAGTGAGTCGTATGGAGAGCTTTATGGCTACACCTTC.

The rearrangement uses TRBV30 and TRBJ2-1; D may be TRBD2 (5 bases). Trimming pared 3 bases from V and 1 base from J, leaving 7 bases between. Germline loops: CDR1 GTSNPN, CDR2 SVGIG (reference sequence). This CDR3 spans 13 amino acids. The CDR3 sequence is CAWRLGSYNEQFF. The CDR3 DNA sequence: TGTGCCTGGAGACTAGGATCCTACAATGAGCAGTTCTTC.

The chain employs TRBV28 and TRBJ2-1; TRBD2 agrees at 8 bases. V lost 6 bases and J lost 3; bases outside the gene matches: 10. The CDR3 has 16 residues. Germline V gene lookup returns CDR1 MDHEN and CDR2 SYDVKM. The CDR3, as DNA: TGTGCCAGCAGGGTCGCGACTAGCGAGTTCTACAATGAGCAGTTCTTC. This codes for CASRVATSEFYNEQFF.

This chain uses TRBV27 with TRBJ2-1, with 9 bases that match TRBD2. Germline CDR1 is MNHEY and CDR2 is SMNVEV (reference sequence). V trimming: 2 bases; J trimming: 6 bases; junction bases outside the gene matches: 5. This CDR3 contains 15 residues. The CDR3 DNA is TGTGCCAGCAGTTTAATGGCTAGCGGGATCAATGAGCAGTTCTTC. Protein product: CASSLMASGINEQFF.

The chain links TRBV5-1 to TRBJ2-7, with TRBD2 identical over 7 bases. CDR3 length: 13 residues. Losses at the gene ends were 0 bases for V and 5 bases for J; bases not matched to a gene: 2. Germline CDR1 reads SGHRS; CDR2 reads YFSETQ. This chain's CDR3 is CASSLEGGNEQYF. The CDR3 DNA follows: TGCGCCAGCAGCTTGGAGGGAGGGAACGAGCAGTACTTC.